The 18 T cell receptor beta chains below come from one sample, sequenced in a study of cytomegalovirus exposure and HLA in healthy donors. The study ran its PCR with 60 Vbeta and 13 Jbeta primers. The data were produced by immunoSEQ multiplex PCR, yet TCRdb's version contains in-frame clones alone and is incomplete. The sample records around 250,000 clones, 92% being singletons. Sequencing input: PBMCs. These receptors all come from a girl aged 2 to 10 in good health and CMV-seronegative.

The chain is built from TRBV9 and TRBJ2-5; 8 bases are shared with TRBD1. The germline gives CDR1 SGDLS, CDR2 YYNGEE. The CDR3 consists of 13 residues. V dropped 2 bases and J dropped 5; count of bases not matched to a gene: 2. The CDR3 DNA reads TGTGCCAGCAGCGTGACAGGGGCTGAGACCCAGTACTTC. It specifies CASSVTGAETQYF.

The gene calls are TRBV10-1 and TRBJ1-3; D uncertain. Trimming pared 3 bases from V and 0 bases from J, leaving 6 bases between. The CDR3 loop spans 14 amino acids. CDR1 is WNHNN, CDR2 SYGVQD, per germline (reference sequence). CDR3 sequence (DNA): TGCGCCAGCAGTGAAGTGAGCTCTGGAAACACCATATATTTT. Encoded protein: CASSEVSSGNTIYF.

In DNA form, the CDR3 reads TGTGCCAGCAGTTTGCTAGCGGCATTCCCGTCGGTGCAGTACTTC. Its translation is CASSLLAAFPSVQYF. The chain carries TRBV27 and TRBJ2-7, with 7 positions matching TRBD2. V gave up 3 bases and J gave up 9 bases; unmatched junction bases: 14. The CDR3 contains 15 residues. Germline V CDR1 and CDR2: MNHEY, SMNVEV (reference sequence).

The chain has TRBV13 and TRBJ2-1, with 10 bases aligning to TRBD2. Germline CDR1 reads PRHDT; CDR2 reads FYEKMQ (reference sequence). V lost 2 bases to trimming and J lost 9 bases; unmatched junction nucleotides: 7. The length of the CDR3 is 15 residues. CDR3 nucleotides: TGTGCCAGCAGCTTATTGGAGCGGGAGGGTGGTGAGCAGTTCTTC. Protein product: CASSLLEREGGEQFF.

V is TRBV6-1 and J is TRBJ1-5; 7 bases map to TRBD1. This CDR3 has 15 residues. Germline V gene sequence: CDR1 MNHNS, CDR2 SASEGT. The junction had 7 bases not matched to a gene; V was cut back by 6 bases and J by 2 bases. The CDR3 nucleotides read TGTGCCAGCAGCCAATCAGGGGGGCGCAATCAGCCCCAGCATTTT. It translates to CASSQSGGRNQPQHF.

The V gene is TRBV9, the J gene TRBJ1-4, with a possible D match to TRBD1 (5 bases). Germline V lookup: CDR1 SGDLS, CDR2 YYNGEE. V was cut by 0 bases and J by 0 bases, with 6 bases left in between. The CDR3 extends over 15 amino acids. The CDR3, as DNA: TGTGCCAGCAGCGTAGAAGGGGCAACTAATGAAAAACTGTTTTTT. Amino acid sequence: CASSVEGATNEKLFF.

The rearrangement links TRBV10-3 to TRBJ1-5, with TRBD1 as a possible D gene (5 bases). The V end was cut by 3 bases, the J end by 7 bases, with 13 bases between. There are 14 residues in the CDR3. The V gene's germline CDR1 is ENHRY and CDR2 SYGVKD. The CDR3 coding sequence is TGTGCCATCAGTGAAGCAGATGGGGGGCAGCCCCAGCATTTT. As protein: CAISEADGGQPQHF.

The rearrangement uses TRBV27 and TRBJ1-1; weak D call: TRBD1 (5 bases). Germline loops: CDR1 MNHEY, CDR2 SMNVEV (reference sequence). The CDR3 runs 14 residues. Trimming cost V 7 bases and J 0 bases, with 12 bases left between them. The CDR3 spells CASTAGRLNTEAFF. CDR3 coding DNA: TGTGCCAGCACCGCGGGACGGTTGAACACTGAAGCTTTCTTT.

V is TRBV10-1 and J is TRBJ1-1, with D tentatively TRBD1 (6 bases). Germline lookup yields CDR1 WNHNN and CDR2 SYGVQD (reference sequence). The CDR3 loop spans 15 amino acids. The germline V and J ends were trimmed by 0 bases and 1 base, with 9 bases remaining between them. The CDR3 DNA is TGCGCCAGCAGTGAGTCGGGGGCTTGGAACACTGAAGCTTTCTTT. Its protein product is CASSESGAWNTEAFF.

V is TRBV6-1 and J is TRBJ2-7; unclear D gene. Per germline, CDR1 MNHNS and CDR2 SASEGT. This CDR3 has 16 residues. Between the trimmed V and J ends, which lost 0 bases and 0 bases, there was a span of 12 bases. The CDR3 loop is CASSEASRYSSYEQYF. The CDR3 region has the DNA TGTGCCAGCAGTGAAGCCTCCAGGTACAGCTCCTACGAGCAGTACTTC.

This chain connects TRBV4-1 to TRBJ1-3; D is unresolved. Trimming cost V 4 bases and J 3 bases, with 19 bases left between them. The CDR3 contains 17 residues. Germline V gene lookup returns CDR1 MGHRA and CDR2 YSYEKL. CDR3 loop: CASSRLGAHRLGNTIYF. CDR3 in DNA: TGCGCCAGCAGCCGCCTGGGAGCGCATCGGCTTGGAAACACCATATATTTT.

DNA of the CDR3: TGTGCCAGCAGTGGCACAGGGGGCGATAGGTACGAGCAGTACTTC. Amino acids: CASSGTGGDRYEQYF. The chain combines TRBV6-1 with TRBJ2-7; 9 nucleotides agree with TRBD1. Germline lookup yields CDR1 MNHNS and CDR2 SASEGT. The CDR3 is 15 residues long. The trim removed 4 bases at V and 4 bases at J, leaving 8 bases unmatched.

The rearrangement joins TRBV5-1 to TRBJ2-5; TRBD2 aligns across 8 bases. This CDR3 has 16 residues. Germline lookup yields CDR1 SGHRS and CDR2 YFSETQ. The V gene end was trimmed by 0 bases and the J gene end by 3 bases; junction bases not matched to a gene: 7. The CDR3 DNA follows: TGCGCCAGCAGCTTGGCGGCTAGCGGGCGTAAAGAGACCCAGTACTTC. Its translation is CASSLAASGRKETQYF.

This sequence joins TRBV7-8 and TRBJ1-5; TRBD1 agrees at 8 bases. Trimming cost V 2 bases and J 7 bases; bases outside gene matches: 4. The CDR3 is made up of 14 amino acids. In germline, CDR1 is SGHVS, CDR2 FQNEAQ. CDR3: CASSLSGGEQPQHF. The CDR3 DNA is TGTGCCAGCAGCTTATCAGGGGGCGAGCAGCCCCAGCATTTT.

As concerns this clone: This same CDR3 is encoded by further DNA sequences in the sample. The CDR3 loop reads CASSFTGDEKLFF. In DNA form, the CDR3 reads TGTGCCAGCAGCTTTACGGGGGATGAAAAACTGTTTTTT. V is TRBV7-9 and J is TRBJ1-4, with D perhaps matching TRBD1 (5 bases). Trimming removed 3 bases at V and 6 bases at J, with 8 bases between. The CDR3 length is 13 residues. Germline V gene sequence: CDR1 SEHNR, CDR2 FQNEAQ (reference sequence). Filled out from reference TRBV7-9 and TRBJ1-4, the complete variable domain reads DTGVSQNPRHKITKRGQNVTFRCDPISEHNRLYWYRQTLGQGPEFLTYFQNEAQLEKSRLLSDRFSAERPKGSFSTLEIQRTEQGDSAMYLCASSFTGDEKLFFGSGTQLSVL.

This sequence joins TRBV2 and TRBJ1-2; weak D call: TRBD1 (6 bases). This CDR3 has 13 residues. The germline V and J ends were trimmed by 1 base and 3 bases, with 6 bases remaining between them. Germline V CDR1 and CDR2: SNHLY, FYNNEI. The CDR3: CASSEDRDYGYTF. Written as DNA, the CDR3 is TGTGCCAGCAGTGAAGACAGGGACTATGGCTACACCTTC.

The chain couples TRBV4-1 to TRBJ2-3; no definite D call. V lost 3 bases to trimming and J lost 2 bases, with 12 bases between them. This CDR3 comprises 15 residues. Per germline, CDR1 MGHRA and CDR2 YSYEKL. The CDR3 bases are TGCGCCAGCAGCCATATTCGGAGCCCCACAGATACGCAGTATTTT. It encodes CASSHIRSPTDTQYF.

For the CDR3, the DNA is TGTGCCAGCAGCTATCCCACAGGAGAACCCCAGCATTTT. Its translation is CASSYPTGEPQHF. The chain couples TRBV2 to TRBJ1-5; TRBD1 might be the D (5 bases). From germline, CDR1 is SNHLY and CDR2 FYNNEI. This CDR3 region has 13 residues. V dropped 6 bases and J dropped 10 bases, with 16 bases sitting between them.